This record looks at one T cell receptor beta chain sequence and its context. V was clipped by 1 base and J by 3 bases, with 13 bases between them. CDR1 and CDR2 from the germline V gene are SGHVS and FQNEAQ. The CDR3 consists of 15 residues. TCRdb used MiXCR to reprocess the RT-PCR reads, holding one entry per CDR3 protein. The data hold about 700,000 distinct CDR3 sequences, with about 14% observed a single time. The TCR sequence derives from a female donor in good health, serving as a healthy control. Sequencing input: memory CD4+ T cells from blood. The J gene is TRBJ2-7, the V gene TRBV7-8; tentative D call: TRBD1 (6 bases). The CDR3 nucleotides read TGTGCCAGCAGCTTAGGTGCAGGACAGAACTACGAGCAGTACTTC. Translated, it gives CASSLGAGQNYEQYF.